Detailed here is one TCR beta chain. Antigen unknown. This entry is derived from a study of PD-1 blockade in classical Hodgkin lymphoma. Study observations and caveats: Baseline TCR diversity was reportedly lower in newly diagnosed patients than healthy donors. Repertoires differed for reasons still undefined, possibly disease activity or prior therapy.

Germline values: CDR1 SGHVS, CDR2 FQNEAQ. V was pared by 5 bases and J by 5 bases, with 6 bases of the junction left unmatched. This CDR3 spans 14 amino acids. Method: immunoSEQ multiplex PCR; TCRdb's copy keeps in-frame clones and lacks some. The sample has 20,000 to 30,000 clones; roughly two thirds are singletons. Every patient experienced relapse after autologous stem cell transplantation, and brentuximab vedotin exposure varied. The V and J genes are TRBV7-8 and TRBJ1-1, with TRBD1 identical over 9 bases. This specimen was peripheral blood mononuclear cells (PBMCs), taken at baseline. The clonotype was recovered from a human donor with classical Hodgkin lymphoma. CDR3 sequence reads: CASSPIGTGTEAFF. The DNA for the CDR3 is TGTGCCAGCAGCCCAATCGGGACAGGGACTGAAGCTTTCTTT. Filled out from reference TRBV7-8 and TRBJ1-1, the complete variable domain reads GAGVSQSPRYKVAKRGQDVALRCDPISGHVSLFWYQQALGQGPEFLTYFQNEAQLDKSGLPSDRFFAERPEGSVSTLKIQRTQQEDSAVYLCASSPIGTGTEAFFGQGTRLTVV.